This entry describes one T cell receptor beta chain. Its antigen is currently unknown. All patients were mismatch repair deficient, assessed by either PCR or immunohistochemistry. TCRs were sequenced from a few patients responding to pembrolizumab. This sample was taken from a study of PD-1 blockade in mismatch repair-deficient tumors. About the research overall: All were previously treated, progressing patients with eleven to twelve mismatch repair-deficient cancer types.

Study-level findings and limits: Rapid post-treatment expansion, then contraction, generally preceding radiologic response, marked tumor-resident clones.

The CDR3 extends over 15 amino acids. The V and J ends lost 7 bases and 5 bases, in that order; junction bases with no gene match: 8. Germline-derived CDR1 and CDR2 are SGHRS and YFSETQ. TCRdb keeps only in-frame clones here, not all; method: immunoSEQ multiplex PCR. The sample lists about 14,000 clones, roughly 82% occurring once. The chain carries TRBV5-1 and TRBJ2-3; TRBD1 matches 12 bases. The sequencing used PBMCs, collected approximately 15 weeks after starting pembrolizumab. The clonotype originates from an adult with mismatch repair-deficient cancer. CDR3 nucleotides: TGCGCCAGCCTGCCGGGACAGGGGGCGCAAGATACGCAGTATTTT. Encoded protein: CASLPGQGAQDTQYF.